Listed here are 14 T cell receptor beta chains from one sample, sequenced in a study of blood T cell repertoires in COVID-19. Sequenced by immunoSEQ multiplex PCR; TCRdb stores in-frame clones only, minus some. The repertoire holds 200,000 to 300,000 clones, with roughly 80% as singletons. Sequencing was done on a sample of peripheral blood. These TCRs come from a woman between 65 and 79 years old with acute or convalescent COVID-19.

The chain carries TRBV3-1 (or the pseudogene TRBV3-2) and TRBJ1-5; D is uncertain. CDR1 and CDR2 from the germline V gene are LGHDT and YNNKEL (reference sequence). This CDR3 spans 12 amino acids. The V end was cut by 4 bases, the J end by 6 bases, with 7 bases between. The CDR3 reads CASSRGGQPQHF. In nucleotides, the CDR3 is TGTGCCAGCAGCCGAGGAGGTCAGCCCCAGCATTTT.

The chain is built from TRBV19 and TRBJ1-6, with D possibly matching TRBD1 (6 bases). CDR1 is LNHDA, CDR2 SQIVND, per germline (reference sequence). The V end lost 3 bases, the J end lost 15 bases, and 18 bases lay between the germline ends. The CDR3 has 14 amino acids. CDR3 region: CASSMSGQQGNLHF. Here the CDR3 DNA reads TGTGCCAGTAGTATGAGTGGCCAACAGGGTAACCTCCACTTT.

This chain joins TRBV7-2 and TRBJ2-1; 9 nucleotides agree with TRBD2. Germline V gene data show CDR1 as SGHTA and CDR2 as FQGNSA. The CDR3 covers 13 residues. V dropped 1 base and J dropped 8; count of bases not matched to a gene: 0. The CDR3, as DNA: TGTGCCAGCAGCTTAGGACTAGCGGATGAGCAGTTCTTC. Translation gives CASSLGLADEQFF. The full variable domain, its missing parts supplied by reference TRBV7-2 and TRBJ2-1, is GAGVSQSPSNKVTEKGKDVELRCDPISGHTALYWYRQSLGQGLEFLIYFQGNSAPDKSGLPSDRFSAERTGGSVSTLTIQRTQQEDSAVYLCASSLGLADEQFFGPGTRLTVL.

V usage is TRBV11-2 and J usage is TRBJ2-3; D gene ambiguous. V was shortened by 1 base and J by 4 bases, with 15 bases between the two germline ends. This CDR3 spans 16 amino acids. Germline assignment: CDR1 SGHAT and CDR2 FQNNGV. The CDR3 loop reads CASSLGSSRVADTQYF. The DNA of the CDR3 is TGTGCCAGCAGCTTAGGTTCAAGTCGAGTGGCAGATACGCAGTATTTT.

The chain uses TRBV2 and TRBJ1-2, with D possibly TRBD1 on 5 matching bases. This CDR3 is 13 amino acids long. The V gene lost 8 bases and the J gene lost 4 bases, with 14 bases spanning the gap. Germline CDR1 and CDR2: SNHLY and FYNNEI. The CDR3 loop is CASSRGESYGYTF. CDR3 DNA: TGTGCCAGCTCACGGGGGGAGAGCTATGGCTACACCTTC.

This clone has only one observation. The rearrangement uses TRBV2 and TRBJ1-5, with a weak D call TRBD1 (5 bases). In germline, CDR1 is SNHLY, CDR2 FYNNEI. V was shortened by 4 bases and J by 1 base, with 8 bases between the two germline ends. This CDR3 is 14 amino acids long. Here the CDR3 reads CASSGQLSNQPQHF. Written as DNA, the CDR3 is TGTGCCAGCAGTGGACAGTTGAGCAATCAGCCCCAGCATTTT.

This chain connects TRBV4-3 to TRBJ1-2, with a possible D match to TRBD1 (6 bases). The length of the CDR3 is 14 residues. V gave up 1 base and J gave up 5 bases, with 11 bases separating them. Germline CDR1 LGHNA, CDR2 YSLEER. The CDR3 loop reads CASSQGQVDYGYTF. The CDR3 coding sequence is TGCGCCAGCAGCCAAGGACAGGTGGATTATGGCTACACCTTC.

The CDR3 region has the DNA TGTGCCAGCTCACAAAGGACAGGGGTCCGGGAAAAACTGTTTTTT. Amino acid sequence: CASSQRTGVREKLFF. The chain has TRBV18 and TRBJ1-4, with 9 nucleotides matching TRBD1. The germline V gene has CDR1 KGHSH and CDR2 LQKENI. The CDR3 totals 15 residues. V lost 4 bases to trimming and J lost 8 bases; unmatched junction nucleotides: 8.

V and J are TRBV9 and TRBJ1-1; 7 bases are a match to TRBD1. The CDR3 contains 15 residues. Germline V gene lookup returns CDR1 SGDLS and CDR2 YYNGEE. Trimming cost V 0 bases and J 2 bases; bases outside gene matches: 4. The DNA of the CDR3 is TGTGCCAGCAGCGTAGCCAGACAGGGAAACACTGAAGCTTTCTTT. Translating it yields CASSVARQGNTEAFF.

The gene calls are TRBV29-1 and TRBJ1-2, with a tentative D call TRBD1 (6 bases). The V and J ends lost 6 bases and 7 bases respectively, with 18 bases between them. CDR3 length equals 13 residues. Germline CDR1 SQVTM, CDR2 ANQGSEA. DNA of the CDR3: TGCAGCGTCATGACAGGATTTGGTCGTGGCTACACCTTC. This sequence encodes CSVMTGFGRGYTF.

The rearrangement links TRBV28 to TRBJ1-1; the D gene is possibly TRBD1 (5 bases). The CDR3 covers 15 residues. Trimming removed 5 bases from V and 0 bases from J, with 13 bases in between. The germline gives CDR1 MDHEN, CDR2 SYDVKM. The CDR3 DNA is TGTGCCAGCAGTACCCCGGGGGGAATGAACACTGAAGCTTTCTTT. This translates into CASSTPGGMNTEAFF.

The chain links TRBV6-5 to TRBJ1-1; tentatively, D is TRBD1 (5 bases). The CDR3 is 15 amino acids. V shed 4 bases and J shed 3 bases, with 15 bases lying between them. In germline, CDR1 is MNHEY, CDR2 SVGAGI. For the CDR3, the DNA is TGTGCCAGCAGTTCCCAGGACAAAGGGGACACTGAAGCTTTCTTT. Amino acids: CASSSQDKGDTEAFF.

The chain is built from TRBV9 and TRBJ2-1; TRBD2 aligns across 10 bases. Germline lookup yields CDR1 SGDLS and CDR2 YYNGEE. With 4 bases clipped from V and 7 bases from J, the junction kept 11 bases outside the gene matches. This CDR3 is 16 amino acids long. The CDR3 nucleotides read TGTGCCAGCAGCCTGAGAAGCGGGGGGGCAGGGAATGAGCAGTTCTTC. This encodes CASSLRSGGAGNEQFF.

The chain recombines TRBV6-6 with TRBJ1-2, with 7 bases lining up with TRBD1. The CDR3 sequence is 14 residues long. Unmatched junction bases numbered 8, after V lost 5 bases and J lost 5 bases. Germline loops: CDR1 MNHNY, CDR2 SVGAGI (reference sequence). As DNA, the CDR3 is TGTGCCAGCAGTAGAGAAGACAGGGTTTATGGCTACACCTTC. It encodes CASSREDRVYGYTF.